Reported below is one T cell receptor beta chain. The data belong to a study of long-term antiretroviral therapy in people with HIV. V lost 4 bases to trimming and J lost 2 bases; unmatched junction nucleotides: 12. Looked up from germline, CDR1 is SGHKS and CDR2 is YYEKEE (reference sequence). This CDR3 is 18 amino acids long. Version v3.0 of the immunoSEQ assay was performed at survey level. It was roughly 40,000-50,000 T-cell genomes per sample that sequencing targeted. Profiling relied on immunoSEQ multiplex PCR, and the TCRdb table lists in-frame clones only, not all of them. The profile covers tens of thousands of clones, with 81% appearing a single time and less than 15% taken by the ten largest.

The specimen was unsorted PBMCs, collected 0.1 years before starting antiretroviral therapy. The chain combines TRBV5-5 with TRBJ1-6; TRBD1 agrees at 7 bases. The TCR was taken from a man between 40 and 49 years old with HIV. The CDR3 nucleotides are TGTGCCAGCAGCGGGATCATTAGGGGGCAGCCCTATAATTCACCCCTCCACTTT. It encodes CASSGIIRGQPYNSPLHF.